A selection of T cell receptor beta chains follows, all from one sample in a study of blood T cells in healthy people across ages. TCRdb itself ran the 5' RACE reads through MiXCR, one entry per CDR3 protein. The table records 1,300,000 or so distinct CDR3 sequences, around 59% of them present only once. The specimen was blood. The receptor source for this set is a man in his late teens or twenties in good health. CDR3s include the opening cysteine and the closing phenylalanine or tryptophan. The D gene is left open where the match is weak. Clone size is given for some rows only: seen once, a few or many times, or a class if the clone is expanded.

abundance,v_gene,j_gene,d_gene,CDR3aa,CDR3nt
NA,TRBV3-1,TRBJ2-5,NA,CASRSGATQYF,TGTGCCAGCAGATCCGGGGCGACCCAGTACTTC
NA,TRBV4-2,TRBJ2-4,TRBD1,CASSFLQGAFETQYF,TGTGCCAGCAGCTTCCTCCAGGGGGCGTTTGAGACCCAATACTTC
NA,TRBV11-3,TRBJ2-1,NA,CASSLGNPQDGDEQFF,TGTGCCAGCAGCTTAGGGAACCCGCAGGATGGCGATGAGCAGTTCTTC
NA,TRBV6-6,TRBJ2-3,NA,CANKGEGGADTQYF,TGTGCCAACAAGGGAGAGGGTGGGGCAGATACGCAGTATTTT
NA,TRBV4-1,TRBJ2-5,NA,CASSQFGGRETQYF,TGCGCCAGCAGCCAATTTGGGGGCCGAGAGACCCAGTACTTC
NA,TRBV7-6,TRBJ2-3,NA,CASSLAAGSTDTQYF,TGTGCCAGCAGCCTCGCGGCCGGATCCACAGATACGCAGTATTTT
NA,TRBV9,TRBJ2-1,TRBD2,CASSTPSGRPYNEQFF,TGTGCCAGCAGCACCCCCAGCGGGAGGCCTTACAATGAGCAGTTCTTC
NA,TRBV4-3,TRBJ2-1,TRBD2,CASSQDWASGSDEQFF,TGCGCCAGCAGCCAAGATTGGGCAAGCGGGAGCGATGAGCAGTTCTTC
few,TRBV20-1,TRBJ2-1,TRBD2,CSTKNSGLAAYNEQFF,TGCAGTACGAAAAATAGCGGGCTAGCGGCCTACAATGAGCAGTTCTTC
NA,TRBV2,TRBJ2-7,NA,CASSEQGQGLGSYEQYF,TGTGCCAGCAGTGAACAGGGGCAAGGGCTTGGTTCCTACGAGCAGTACTTC